The 15 T cell receptor beta chains listed next were all sequenced from one sample in a study of blood T cell repertoires in COVID-19. The method was immunoSEQ multiplex PCR; TCRdb's version includes in-frame clones alone and lacks a portion of them. There are a few hundred thousand clones in the sample; just over 85% occur only once, and about 4.2% lies in the top ten. Specimen: PBMCs or T cells enriched from blood (not recorded which). Receptor source: a woman in her forties with acute COVID-19.

The gene calls are TRBV7-8 and TRBJ2-3; perhaps TRBD2 as D (7 bases). V shed 0 bases and J shed 2 bases, with 12 bases lying between them. Per the germline V gene, CDR1 is SGHVS and CDR2 is FQNEAQ. The CDR3 totals 16 residues. In DNA form, the CDR3 reads TGTGCCAGCAGCTTAGCGGGGGCGGGAGTCACAGATACGCAGTATTTT. Translated: CASSLAGAGVTDTQYF.

This clone was detected only once. The rearrangement joins TRBV19 to TRBJ2-3, with TRBD2 as a possible D gene (5 bases). There are 16 residues in the CDR3. The germline V gene has CDR1 LNHDA and CDR2 SQIVND (reference sequence). Trimming pared 4 bases from V and 4 bases from J, leaving 18 bases between. DNA of the CDR3: TGTGCCAGTAGTACTCAAATCGGACGGGGTCCAGATACGCAGTATTTT. Translated, it gives CASSTQIGRGPDTQYF.

The gene calls are TRBV10-3 and TRBJ2-7, with 8 bases lining up with TRBD2. Trimming cost V 1 base and J 5 bases; bases outside gene matches: 16. Germline V gene lookup returns CDR1 ENHRY and CDR2 SYGVKD. The CDR3 runs 18 residues. This chain's CDR3 is CAISEYGRGGRRIHEQYF. The CDR3 region has the DNA TGTGCCATCAGTGAGTACGGTCGGGGGGGCAGGAGGATCCACGAGCAGTACTTC.

The chain carries TRBV7-2 and TRBJ1-5; unclear D gene. V was pared by 4 bases and J by 9 bases, with 16 bases between. Germline V gene data show CDR1 as SGHTA and CDR2 as FQGNSA. This CDR3 has 14 amino acids. The CDR3 DNA reads TGTGCCAGCAGCTCCACCGGAGGGCTTGTGCCCCAGCATTTT. Its protein product is CASSSTGGLVPQHF. Together with reference TRBV7-2 and TRBJ1-5, the CDR3 gives the full variable domain: GAGVSQSPSNKVTEKGKDVELRCDPISGHTALYWYRQSLGQGLEFLIYFQGNSAPDKSGLPSDRFSAERTGGSVSTLTIQRTQQEDSAVYLCASSSTGGLVPQHFGDGTRLSIL.

This chain links TRBV18 with TRBJ2-7; 9 bases line up with TRBD2. Per germline, CDR1 KGHSH and CDR2 LQKENI. V lost 6 bases to trimming and J lost 1 base; unmatched junction nucleotides: 7. This CDR3 contains 15 residues. The CDR3 bases are TGTGCCAGCTCCCTCGGACTAGCGAAATCCTACGAGCAGTACTTC. It yields the protein CASSLGLAKSYEQYF.

The rearrangement joins TRBV2 to TRBJ1-2; TRBD1 matches at 7 bases. Germline lookup yields CDR1 SNHLY and CDR2 FYNNEI. J gave up 8 bases and V 8 bases, and 11 bases lay outside the gene matches. The CDR3 is made up of 13 amino acids. The CDR3 loop reads CASLDPGGRGYTF. CDR3 DNA sequence: TGTGCCAGCCTGGACCCAGGGGGTAGGGGCTACACCTTC.

This clone was seen once. Here the CDR3 reads CASSDSSGDYEQYF. In DNA, the CDR3 is TGTGCCAGCAGTGACTCTAGCGGGGACTACGAGCAGTACTTC. The genes are TRBV2 and TRBJ2-7; 9 bases are a match to TRBD2. V was pared by 3 bases and J by 3 bases, with 3 bases of the junction left unmatched. Germline loops: CDR1 SNHLY, CDR2 FYNNEI. This CDR3 has 14 amino acids.

The chain combines TRBV5-1 with TRBJ2-1; unclear D gene. The CDR3 extends over 14 amino acids. The V and J ends lost 10 bases and 0 bases respectively, with 14 bases between them. Germline values: CDR1 SGHRS, CDR2 YFSETQ. The CDR3 region has the DNA TGCGCCGTCAAGATCGACTTCTCCTACAATGAGCAGTTCTTC. Its protein is CAVKIDFSYNEQFF.

The J gene is TRBJ1-6, the V gene TRBV20-1; 10 nucleotides agree with TRBD1. The CDR3 totals 14 residues. With V trimmed by 3 bases and J by 8 bases, 4 bases remained unmatched. Germline V CDR1 and CDR2: DFQATT, SNEGSKA (reference sequence). The CDR3 DNA reads TGCAGTGCTAGTAAAGGGACAGGGGATTCACCCCTCCACTTT. This gives the protein CSASKGTGDSPLHF.

The V call is TRBV4-1, the J call TRBJ1-2, with 11 bases identical to TRBD1. There are 14 residues in the CDR3. With 3 bases clipped from V and 4 bases from J, the junction kept 1 base outside the gene matches. Germline V CDR1 and CDR2: MGHRA, YSYEKL. In nucleotides, the CDR3 is TGCGCCAGCAGCCAGGGACAGGGGGGCTATGGCTACACCTTC. Its translation: CASSQGQGGYGYTF.

The chain carries TRBV6-2 or TRBV6-3 and TRBJ2-1; tentatively, D is TRBD1 (7 bases). Trimming cost V 0 bases and J 9 bases, with 21 bases left between them. Germline CDR1 reads MNHEY; CDR2 reads SVGEGT. CDR3 length equals 17 residues. The CDR3 here is CASSYSIWRGRFGEQFF. The CDR3, as DNA: TGTGCCAGCAGTTACTCGATTTGGAGGGGGCGATTCGGTGAGCAGTTCTTC.

This rearrangement joins TRBV4-2 to TRBJ1-4; the D gene is possibly TRBD1 (6 bases). CDR3 length: 19 residues. Germline V CDR1 and CDR2: LGHNA, YNFKEQ. V was cut by 2 bases and J by 0 bases, with 19 bases left in between. The CDR3 loop is CASSQRPGQIIATNEKLFF. The CDR3 coding sequence is TGTGCCAGCAGCCAACGACCGGGACAAATAATCGCAACTAATGAAAAACTGTTTTTT.

This chain uses TRBV5-1 with TRBJ2-3; D possibly corresponds to TRBD1 (5 bases). Germline CDR1 reads SGHRS; CDR2 reads YFSETQ. The CDR3 loop spans 15 amino acids. The V gene lost 4 bases and the J gene lost 0 bases, with 12 bases spanning the gap. CDR3 loop: CASSTRTTSTDTQYF. For the CDR3, the DNA is TGCGCCAGCAGCACCAGGACAACTAGCACAGATACGCAGTATTTT.

This rearrangement joins TRBV25-1 to TRBJ1-2; 12 bases are a match to TRBD1. V gave up 6 bases and J gave up 2 bases; unmatched junction bases: 7. The germline V gene has CDR1 MGHDK and CDR2 SYGVNS. The CDR3 has 16 residues. The CDR3 nucleotides read TGTGCCAGCAGCCCGGGACAGGGGGCGCGAAACTATGGCTACACCTTC. Translated, it gives CASSPGQGARNYGYTF.

The rearrangement links TRBV4-3 to TRBJ2-1, with TRBD2 identical over 14 bases. Germline lookup yields CDR1 LGHNA and CDR2 YSLEER. The CDR3 runs 20 residues. With V trimmed by 0 bases and J by 3 bases, 10 bases remained unmatched. The CDR3 region has the DNA TGCGCCAGCAGCCAAGATTCCGAGACTAGCGGGGGGGCTTTCTACAATGAGCAGTTCTTC. The encoded protein is CASSQDSETSGGAFYNEQFF.